This T cell receptor (beta chain) emerged from a study of blood T cell repertoires in COVID-19. Clones were read by immunoSEQ multiplex PCR, and TCRdb kept only the in-frame ones, dropping some. There are about 250,000 clones in the sample; over 75% occur only once, and roughly 2.3% lies in the top ten. From germline, CDR1 is SGHTA and CDR2 FQGNSA. Losses at the gene ends were 6 bases for V and 3 bases for J; bases not matched to a gene: 14. The CDR3 extends over 17 amino acids. The specimen was PBMCs or T cells enriched from blood (not recorded which). The receptor was derived from a woman aged 18-29 years who had recovered from COVID-19. The chain recombines TRBV7-2 with TRBJ1-2; 9 bases are a match to TRBD1. CDR3 sequence (DNA): TGTGCCAGCAGGACGATTACAGGGGGCGTACGGGACTATGGCTACACCTTC. This encodes CASRTITGGVRDYGYTF. The full variable domain, with the rest looked up from reference TRBV7-2 and TRBJ1-2, is GAGVSQSPSNKVTEKGKDVELRCDPISGHTALYWYRQSLGQGLEFLIYFQGNSAPDKSGLPSDRFSAERTGGSVSTLTIQRTQQEDSAVYLCASRTITGGVRDYGYTFGSGTRLTVV.